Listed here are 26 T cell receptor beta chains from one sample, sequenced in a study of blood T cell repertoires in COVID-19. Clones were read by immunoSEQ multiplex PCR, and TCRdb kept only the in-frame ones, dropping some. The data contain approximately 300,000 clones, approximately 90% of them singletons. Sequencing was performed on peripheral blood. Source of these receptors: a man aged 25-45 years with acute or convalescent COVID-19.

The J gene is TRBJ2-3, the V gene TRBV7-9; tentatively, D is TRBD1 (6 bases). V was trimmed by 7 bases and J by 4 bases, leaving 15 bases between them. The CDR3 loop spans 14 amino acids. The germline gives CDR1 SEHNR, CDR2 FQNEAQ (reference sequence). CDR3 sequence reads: CASNAQGSADTQYF. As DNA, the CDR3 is TGTGCCAGCAACGCTCAGGGGTCGGCAGATACGCAGTATTTT.

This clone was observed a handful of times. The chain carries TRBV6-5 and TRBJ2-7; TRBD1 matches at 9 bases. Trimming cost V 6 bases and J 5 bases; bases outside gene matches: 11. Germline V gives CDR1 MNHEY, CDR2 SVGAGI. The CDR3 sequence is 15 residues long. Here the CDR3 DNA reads TGTGCCAGCAGGCCCCCGGGACAGGGAATCCACGAGCAGTACTTC. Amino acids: CASRPPGQGIHEQYF.

CDR3 DNA sequence: TGTGCCAGTACCCCCGTCGTAGGGGGCGCGTCGAGAGCTAGCGGGAGGAGGAACACCGGGGAGCTGTTTTTT. Amino acids: CASTPVVGGASRASGRRNTGELFF. This sequence joins TRBV19 and TRBJ2-2; TRBD2 matches 11 bases. Trimming removed 7 bases from V and 1 base from J; junction bases left unmatched: 29. The germline CDR1 and CDR2 sequences are LNHDA and SQIVND (reference sequence). The CDR3 sequence is 24 residues long.

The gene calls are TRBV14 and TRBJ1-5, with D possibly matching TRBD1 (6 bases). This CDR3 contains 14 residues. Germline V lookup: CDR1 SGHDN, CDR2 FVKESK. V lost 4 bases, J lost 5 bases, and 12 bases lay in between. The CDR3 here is CASSPPGAHQPQHF. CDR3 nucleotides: TGTGCCAGCAGCCCCCCAGGGGCCCATCAGCCCCAGCATTTT.

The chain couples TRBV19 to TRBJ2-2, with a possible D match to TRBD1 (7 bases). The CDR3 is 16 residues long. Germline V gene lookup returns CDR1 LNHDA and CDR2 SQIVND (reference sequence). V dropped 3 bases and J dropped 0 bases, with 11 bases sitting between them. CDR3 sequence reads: CASSIRGTANTGELFF. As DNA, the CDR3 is TGTGCCAGTAGTATTCGCGGGACAGCGAACACCGGGGAGCTGTTTTTT.

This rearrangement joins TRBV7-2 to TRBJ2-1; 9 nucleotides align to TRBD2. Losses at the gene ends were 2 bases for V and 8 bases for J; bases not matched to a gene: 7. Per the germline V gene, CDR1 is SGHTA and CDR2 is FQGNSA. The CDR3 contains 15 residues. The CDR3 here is CASSLLLLAGHEQFF. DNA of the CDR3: TGTGCCAGCAGCTTACTTTTGCTAGCGGGACATGAGCAGTTCTTC.

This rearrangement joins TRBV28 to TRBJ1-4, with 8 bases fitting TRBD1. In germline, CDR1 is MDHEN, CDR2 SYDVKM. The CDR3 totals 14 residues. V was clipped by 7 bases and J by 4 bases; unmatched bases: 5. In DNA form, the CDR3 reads TGTGCCAGCACACGGGACAGGATTAATGAAAAACTGTTTTTT. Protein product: CASTRDRINEKLFF.

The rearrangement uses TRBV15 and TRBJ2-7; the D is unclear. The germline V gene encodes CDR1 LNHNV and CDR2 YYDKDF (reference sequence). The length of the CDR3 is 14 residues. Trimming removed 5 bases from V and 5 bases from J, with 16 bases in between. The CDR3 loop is CATSAMPQPDEQYF. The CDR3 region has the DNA TGTGCCACCAGCGCAATGCCACAGCCCGACGAGCAGTACTTC.

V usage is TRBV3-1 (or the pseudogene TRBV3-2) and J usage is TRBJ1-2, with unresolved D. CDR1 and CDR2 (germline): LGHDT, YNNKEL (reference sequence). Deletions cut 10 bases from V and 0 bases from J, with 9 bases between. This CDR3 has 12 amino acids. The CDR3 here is CATSTTNYGYTF. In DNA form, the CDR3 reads TGTGCCACAAGCACGACTAACTATGGCTACACCTTC.

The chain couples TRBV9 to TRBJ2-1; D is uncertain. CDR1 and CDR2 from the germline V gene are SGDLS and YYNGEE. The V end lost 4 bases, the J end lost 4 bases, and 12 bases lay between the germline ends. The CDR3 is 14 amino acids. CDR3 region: CASSRVSVYNEQFF. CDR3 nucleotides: TGTGCCAGCAGCCGGGTTTCCGTTTACAATGAGCAGTTCTTC.

CDR3 region: CASSPYRAPHGYTF. DNA of the CDR3: TGTGCCAGCAGCCCTTACAGGGCTCCCCATGGCTACACCTTC. The genes are TRBV3-1 (or the pseudogene TRBV3-2) and TRBJ1-2; TRBD1 might be the D (6 bases). CDR1 is LGHDT, CDR2 YNNKEL, per germline (reference sequence). This CDR3 comprises 14 residues. Trimming took off 4 bases at V and 6 bases at J, with 15 bases between the two ends.

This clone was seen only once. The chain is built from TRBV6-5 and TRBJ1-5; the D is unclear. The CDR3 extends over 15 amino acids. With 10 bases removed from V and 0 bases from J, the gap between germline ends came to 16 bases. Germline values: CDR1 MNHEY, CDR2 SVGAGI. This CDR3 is CATLDGSYSNQPQHF. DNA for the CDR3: TGTGCCACCCTAGACGGATCCTATAGCAATCAGCCCCAGCATTTT.

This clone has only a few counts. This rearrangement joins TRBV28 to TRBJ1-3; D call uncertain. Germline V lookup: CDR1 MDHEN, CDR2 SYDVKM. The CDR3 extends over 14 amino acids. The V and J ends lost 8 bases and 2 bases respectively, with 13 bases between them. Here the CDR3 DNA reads TGTGCCAGCGGGAGTAAAGGGACTGGAAACACCATATATTTT. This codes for CASGSKGTGNTIYF.

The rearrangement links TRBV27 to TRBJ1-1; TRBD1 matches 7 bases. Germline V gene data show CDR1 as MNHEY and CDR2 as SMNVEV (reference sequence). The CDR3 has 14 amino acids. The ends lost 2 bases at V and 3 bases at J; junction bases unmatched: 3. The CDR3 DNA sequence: TGTGCCAGCAGTTTAAACAGGGGCGACACTGAAGCTTTCTTT. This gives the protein CASSLNRGDTEAFF.

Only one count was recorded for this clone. CDR3 sequence reads: CAISSELYEQYF. CDR3 nucleotide sequence: TGTGCCATCAGCTCCGAGCTCTACGAGCAGTACTTC. The gene calls are TRBV10-3 and TRBJ2-7, with unresolved D. The length of the CDR3 is 12 residues. V was cut by 6 bases and J by 3 bases, with 9 bases left in between. The V gene's germline CDR1 is ENHRY and CDR2 SYGVKD.

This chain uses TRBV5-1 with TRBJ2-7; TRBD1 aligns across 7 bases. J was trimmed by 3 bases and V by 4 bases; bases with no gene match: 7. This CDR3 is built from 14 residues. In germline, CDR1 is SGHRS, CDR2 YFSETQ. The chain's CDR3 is CASSPPGQNYEQYF. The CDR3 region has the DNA TGCGCCAGCAGCCCACCGGGACAGAACTACGAGCAGTACTTC.

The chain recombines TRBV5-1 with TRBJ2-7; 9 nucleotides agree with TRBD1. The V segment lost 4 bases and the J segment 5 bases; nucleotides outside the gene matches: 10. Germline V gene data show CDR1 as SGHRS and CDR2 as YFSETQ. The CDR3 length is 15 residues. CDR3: CASSPRGTGRNEQYF. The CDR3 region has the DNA TGCGCCAGCAGCCCCAGGGGGACAGGGCGTAACGAGCAGTACTTC.

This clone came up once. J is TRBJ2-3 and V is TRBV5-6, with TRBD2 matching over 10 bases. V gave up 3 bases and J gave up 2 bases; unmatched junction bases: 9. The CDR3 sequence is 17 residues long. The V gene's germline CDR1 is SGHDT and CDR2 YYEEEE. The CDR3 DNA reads TGTGCCAGCAGCTGGGGTGGACTAGCGGTAATCACAGATACGCAGTATTTT. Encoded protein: CASSWGGLAVITDTQYF.

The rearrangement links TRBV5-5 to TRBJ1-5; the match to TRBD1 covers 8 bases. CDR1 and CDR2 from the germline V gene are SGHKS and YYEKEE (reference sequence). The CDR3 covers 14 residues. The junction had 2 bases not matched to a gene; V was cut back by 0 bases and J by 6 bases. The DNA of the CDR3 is TGTGCCAGCAGCTTGGCAGGGGGCAGTCAGCCCCAGCATTTT. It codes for CASSLAGGSQPQHF.

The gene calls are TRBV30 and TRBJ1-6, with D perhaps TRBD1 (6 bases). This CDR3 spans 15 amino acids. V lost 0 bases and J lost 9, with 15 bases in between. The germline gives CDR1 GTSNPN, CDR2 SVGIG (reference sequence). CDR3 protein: CAWSVSDSGSSPLHF. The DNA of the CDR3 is TGTGCCTGGAGTGTATCGGACAGCGGGAGTTCACCCCTCCACTTT.

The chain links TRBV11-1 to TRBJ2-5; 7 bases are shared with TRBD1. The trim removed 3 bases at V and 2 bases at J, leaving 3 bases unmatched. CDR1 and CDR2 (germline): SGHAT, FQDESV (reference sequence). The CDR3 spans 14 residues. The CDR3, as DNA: TGTGCCAGCAGCTTCAGACAGGGTCAAGAGACCCAGTACTTC. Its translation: CASSFRQGQETQYF.

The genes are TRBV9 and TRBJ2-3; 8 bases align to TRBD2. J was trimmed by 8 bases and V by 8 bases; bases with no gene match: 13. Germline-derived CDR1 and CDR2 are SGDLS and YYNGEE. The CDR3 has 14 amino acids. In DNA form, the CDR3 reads TGTGCCAGTTGTGCGGGACTAGATTTGGGTACGCAGTATTTT. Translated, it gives CASCAGLDLGTQYF.

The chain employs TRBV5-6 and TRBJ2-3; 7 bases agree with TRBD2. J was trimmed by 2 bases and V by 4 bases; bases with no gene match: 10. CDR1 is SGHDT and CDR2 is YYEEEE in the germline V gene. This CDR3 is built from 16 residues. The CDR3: CASSLPAGRVTDTQYF. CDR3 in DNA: TGTGCCAGCAGCCTACCCGCAGGGAGGGTCACAGATACGCAGTATTTT.

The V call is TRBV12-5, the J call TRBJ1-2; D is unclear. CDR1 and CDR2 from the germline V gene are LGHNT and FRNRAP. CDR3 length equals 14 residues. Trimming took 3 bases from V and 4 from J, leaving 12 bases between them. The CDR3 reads CASGLDPGFYGYTF. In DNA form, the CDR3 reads TGTGCTAGTGGTTTAGATCCCGGGTTCTATGGCTACACCTTC.

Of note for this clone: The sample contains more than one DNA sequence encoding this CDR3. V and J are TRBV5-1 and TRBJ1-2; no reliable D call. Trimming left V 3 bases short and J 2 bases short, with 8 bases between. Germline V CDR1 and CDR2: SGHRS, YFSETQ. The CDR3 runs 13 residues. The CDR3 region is CASSSDTNYGYTF. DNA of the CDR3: TGCGCCAGCAGCTCCGACACCAACTATGGCTACACCTTC.

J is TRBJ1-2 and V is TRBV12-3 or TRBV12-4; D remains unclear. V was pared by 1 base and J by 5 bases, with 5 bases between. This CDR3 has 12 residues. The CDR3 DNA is TGTGCCAGCAGTTTAGACATTTATGGCTACACCTTC. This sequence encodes CASSLDIYGYTF.